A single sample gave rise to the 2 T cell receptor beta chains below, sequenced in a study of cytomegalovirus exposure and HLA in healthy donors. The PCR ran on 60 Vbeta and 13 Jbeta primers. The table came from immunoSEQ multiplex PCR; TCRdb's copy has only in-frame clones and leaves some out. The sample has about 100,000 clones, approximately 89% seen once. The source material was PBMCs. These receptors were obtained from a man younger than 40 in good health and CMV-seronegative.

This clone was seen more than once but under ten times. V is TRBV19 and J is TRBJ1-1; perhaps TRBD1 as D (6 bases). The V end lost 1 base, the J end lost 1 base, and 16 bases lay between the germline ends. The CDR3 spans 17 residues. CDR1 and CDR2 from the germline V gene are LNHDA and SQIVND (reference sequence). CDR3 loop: CASSIAVLGGANTEAFF. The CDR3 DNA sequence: TGTGCCAGTAGTATAGCCGTTTTGGGGGGGGCGAACACTGAAGCTTTCTTT.

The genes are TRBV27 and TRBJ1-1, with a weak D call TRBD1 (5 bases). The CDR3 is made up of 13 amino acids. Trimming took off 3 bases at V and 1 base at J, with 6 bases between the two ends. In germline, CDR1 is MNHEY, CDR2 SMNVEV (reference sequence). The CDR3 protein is CASSFGGNTEAFF. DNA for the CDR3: TGTGCCAGCAGTTTCGGGGGGAACACTGAAGCTTTCTTT.